This T cell receptor beta chain was sequenced in a study of blood T cell repertoires in COVID-19. The germline V gene encodes CDR1 MNHEY and CDR2 SMNVEV (reference sequence). The CDR3 loop spans 18 amino acids. With 6 bases clipped from V and 6 bases from J, the junction kept 19 bases outside the gene matches. In the authors' workflow: Estimates of nucleated cell counts were drawn from the amplification of reference gene primers. TCRdb's copy holds only in-frame clones and misses some; the assay was immunoSEQ multiplex PCR. That table furnishes V, J and clone size, whereas the DNA furnished D and trimming. The sample yields 90,000 to 150,000 clones, approximately 70% seen once. This clone was seen a handful of times.

The origin of this receptor is a human donor with acute or convalescent COVID-19. The donor label of this sample is uncertain. The material sequenced was peripheral blood. The chain recombines TRBV27 with TRBJ2-3; TRBD2 matches 9 bases. CDR3 amino acids: CASSRTADMRGGQDTQYF. In DNA, the CDR3 is TGTGCCAGCAGCCGAACCGCTGATATGCGGGGGGGGCAGGATACGCAGTATTTT.